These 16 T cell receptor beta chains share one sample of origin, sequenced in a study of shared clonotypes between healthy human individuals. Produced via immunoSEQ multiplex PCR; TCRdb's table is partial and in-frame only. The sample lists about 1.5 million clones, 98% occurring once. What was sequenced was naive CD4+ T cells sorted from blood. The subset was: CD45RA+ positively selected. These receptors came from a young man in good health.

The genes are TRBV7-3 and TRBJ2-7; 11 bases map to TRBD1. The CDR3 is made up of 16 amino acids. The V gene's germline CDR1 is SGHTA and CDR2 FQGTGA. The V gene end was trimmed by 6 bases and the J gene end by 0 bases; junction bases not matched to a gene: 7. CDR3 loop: CASRLPGTGGSYEQYF. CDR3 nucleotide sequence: TGTGCCAGCAGGTTGCCCGGGACAGGGGGCTCCTACGAGCAGTACTTC.

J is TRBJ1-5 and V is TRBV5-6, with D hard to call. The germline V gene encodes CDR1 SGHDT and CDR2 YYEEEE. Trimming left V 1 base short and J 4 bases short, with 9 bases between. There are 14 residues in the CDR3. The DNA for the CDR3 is TGTGCCAGCAGCTTGAGGGAGCGGAATCAGCCCCAGCATTTT. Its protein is CASSLRERNQPQHF. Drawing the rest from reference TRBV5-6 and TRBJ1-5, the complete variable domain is DAGVTQSPTHLIKTRGQQVTLRCSPKSGHDTVSWYQQALGQGPQFIFQYYEEEERQRGNFPDRFSGHQFPNYSSELNVNALLLGDSALYLCASSLRERNQPQHFGDGTRLSIL.

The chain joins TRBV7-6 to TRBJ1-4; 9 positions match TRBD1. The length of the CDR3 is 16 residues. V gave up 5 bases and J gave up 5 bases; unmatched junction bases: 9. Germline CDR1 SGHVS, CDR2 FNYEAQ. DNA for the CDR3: TGTGCCAGCAGCCCAAATCCCGGGACAGGGAATGAAAAACTGTTTTTT. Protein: CASSPNPGTGNEKLFF.

The CDR3 nucleotides read TGTGCCAGCAGCTTATTTGGGAACTATGGCTACACCTTC. Its translation is CASSLFGNYGYTF. The chain is built from TRBV7-9 and TRBJ1-2; the D is unclear. CDR1 and CDR2 (germline): SEHNR, FQNEAQ (reference sequence). The CDR3 runs 13 residues. The germline V and J ends were trimmed by 2 bases and 2 bases, with 6 bases remaining between them.

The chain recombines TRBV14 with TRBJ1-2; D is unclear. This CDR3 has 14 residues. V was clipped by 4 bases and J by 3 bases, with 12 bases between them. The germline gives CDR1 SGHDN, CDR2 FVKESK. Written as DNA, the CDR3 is TGTGCCAGCAGCCCCTTGTTGCACGACTATGGCTACACCTTC. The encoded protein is CASSPLLHDYGYTF.

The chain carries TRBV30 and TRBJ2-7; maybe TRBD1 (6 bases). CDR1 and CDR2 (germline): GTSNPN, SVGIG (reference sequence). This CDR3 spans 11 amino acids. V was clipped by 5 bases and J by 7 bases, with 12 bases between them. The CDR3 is CAWSTGREQYF. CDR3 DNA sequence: TGTGCCTGGTCAACAGGGCGAGAGCAGTACTTC.

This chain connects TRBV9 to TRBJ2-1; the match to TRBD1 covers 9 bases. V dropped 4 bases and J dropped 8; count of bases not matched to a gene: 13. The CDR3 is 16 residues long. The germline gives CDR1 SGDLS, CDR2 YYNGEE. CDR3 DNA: TGTGCCAGCAGCCCCTCACCGGGACAGGGTGGTCATGAGCAGTTCTTC. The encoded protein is CASSPSPGQGGHEQFF.

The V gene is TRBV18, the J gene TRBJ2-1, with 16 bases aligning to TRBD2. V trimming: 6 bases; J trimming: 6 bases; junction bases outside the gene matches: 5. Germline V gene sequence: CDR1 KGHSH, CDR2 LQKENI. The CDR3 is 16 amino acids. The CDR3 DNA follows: TGTGCCAGCTCTTCGGGACTAGCGGGAGGGCTCAATGAGCAGTTCTTC. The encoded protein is CASSSGLAGGLNEQFF.

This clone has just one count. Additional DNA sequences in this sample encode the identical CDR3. The CDR3 sequence is CASSLEGATNEKLFF. CDR3 in DNA: TGTGCCAGCAGCTTGGAAGGTGCAACTAATGAAAAACTGTTTTTT. The chain carries TRBV5-4 and TRBJ1-4, with D uncertain. Germline loops: CDR1 SGHNT, CDR2 YYREEE (reference sequence). The V end lost 0 bases, the J end lost 0 bases, and 6 bases lay between the germline ends. This CDR3 is 15 amino acids long.

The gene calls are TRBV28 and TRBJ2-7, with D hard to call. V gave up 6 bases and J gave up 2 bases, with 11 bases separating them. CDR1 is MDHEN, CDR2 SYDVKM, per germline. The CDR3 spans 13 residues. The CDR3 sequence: CASSALLPYEQYF. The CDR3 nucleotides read TGTGCCAGCAGCGCGCTTTTACCCTACGAGCAGTACTTC.

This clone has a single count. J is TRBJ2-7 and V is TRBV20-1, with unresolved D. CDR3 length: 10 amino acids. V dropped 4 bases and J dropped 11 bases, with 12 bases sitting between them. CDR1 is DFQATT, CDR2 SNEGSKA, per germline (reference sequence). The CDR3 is CSAMLLVEYF. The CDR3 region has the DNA TGCAGTGCTATGTTGCTGGTTGAGTACTTC.

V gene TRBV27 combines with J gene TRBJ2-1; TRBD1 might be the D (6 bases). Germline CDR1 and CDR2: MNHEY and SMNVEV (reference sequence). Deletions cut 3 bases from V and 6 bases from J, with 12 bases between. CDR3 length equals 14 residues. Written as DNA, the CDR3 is TGTGCCAGCAGTTTCACAGGGTCGATCAATGAGCAGTTCTTC. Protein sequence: CASSFTGSINEQFF.

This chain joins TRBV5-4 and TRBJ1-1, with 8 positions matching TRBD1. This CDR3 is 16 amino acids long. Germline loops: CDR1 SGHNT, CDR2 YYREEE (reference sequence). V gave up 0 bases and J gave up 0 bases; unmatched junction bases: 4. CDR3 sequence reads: CASSLASGGVNTEAFF. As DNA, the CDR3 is TGTGCCAGCAGCTTGGCGTCAGGGGGCGTGAACACTGAAGCTTTCTTT.

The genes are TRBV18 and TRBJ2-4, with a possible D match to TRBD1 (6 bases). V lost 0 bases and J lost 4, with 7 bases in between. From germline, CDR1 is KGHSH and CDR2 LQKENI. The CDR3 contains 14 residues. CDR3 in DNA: TGTGCCAGCTCACCACCGGACAGAAAAAACATTCAGTACTTC. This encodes CASSPPDRKNIQYF.

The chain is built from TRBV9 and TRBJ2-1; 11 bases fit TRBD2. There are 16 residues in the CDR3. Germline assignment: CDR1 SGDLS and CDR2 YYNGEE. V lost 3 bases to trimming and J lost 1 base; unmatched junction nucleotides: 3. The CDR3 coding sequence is TGTGCCAGCAGCGGTGGGACTAGCGGATCCTACAATGAGCAGTTCTTC. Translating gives CASSGGTSGSYNEQFF.

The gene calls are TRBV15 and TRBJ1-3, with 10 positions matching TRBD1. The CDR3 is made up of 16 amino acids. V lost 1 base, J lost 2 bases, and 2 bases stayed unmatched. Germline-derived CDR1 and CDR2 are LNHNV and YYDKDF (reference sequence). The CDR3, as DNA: TGTGCCACCAGCAGAGCGGGACAGGGGCCTGGAAACACCATATATTTT. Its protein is CATSRAGQGPGNTIYF.